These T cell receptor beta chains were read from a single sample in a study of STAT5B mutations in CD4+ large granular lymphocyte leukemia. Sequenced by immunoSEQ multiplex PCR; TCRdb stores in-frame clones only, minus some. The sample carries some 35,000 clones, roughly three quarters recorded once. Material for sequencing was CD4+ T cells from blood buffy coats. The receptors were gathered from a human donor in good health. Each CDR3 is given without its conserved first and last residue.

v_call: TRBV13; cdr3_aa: ASRGGTYEQY
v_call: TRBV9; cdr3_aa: ASSTRTSTDTQY
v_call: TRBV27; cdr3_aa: ASSFALFGDTQY
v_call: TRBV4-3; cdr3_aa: ASSQKIGYEQY
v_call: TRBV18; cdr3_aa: ASSPRVGDRTNTDGYT
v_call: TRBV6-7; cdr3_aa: AYNGEGGTEAF
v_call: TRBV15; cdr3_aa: ATSRDRGLGEQF
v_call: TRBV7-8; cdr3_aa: ASSFPGHEKLF
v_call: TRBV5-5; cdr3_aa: ASSLEGGAGEETQY
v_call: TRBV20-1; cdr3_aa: SGQGRYEQY
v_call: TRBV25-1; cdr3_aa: ASRADRGQVNEQF
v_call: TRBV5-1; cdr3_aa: ASSLQGNNEQF
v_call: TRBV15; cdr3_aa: ATSTHNEQF
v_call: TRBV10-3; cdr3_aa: AISESDRVYEQY
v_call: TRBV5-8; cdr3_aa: ASSQRDIQEQY
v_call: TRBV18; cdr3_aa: ASSPELNTGELF
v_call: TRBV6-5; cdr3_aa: ASSYSPGANVLT
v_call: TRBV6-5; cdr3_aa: ASSLQGYEQY
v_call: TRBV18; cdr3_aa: ASSPPGGGYNEQF
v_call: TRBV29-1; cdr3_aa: SVHGNYGYT
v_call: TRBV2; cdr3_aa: ASREQGNNSPLH
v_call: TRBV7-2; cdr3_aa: ASSPDRGRYEQY
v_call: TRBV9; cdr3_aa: ASSPRQGTYEQY
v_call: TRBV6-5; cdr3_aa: ASKARGSYEQY
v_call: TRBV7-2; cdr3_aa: ASSQGGHNEQF
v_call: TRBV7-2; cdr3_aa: ASSLVHTSYEQY
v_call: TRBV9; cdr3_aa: ASSVGTGELF
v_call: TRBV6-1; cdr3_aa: ASSEAGTSAYEQY